Only a few counts were recorded for the clone carrying this T cell receptor beta chain. TCRbeta library construction was performed incorporating unique molecular identifiers. TCRdb passed the PCR reads through MiXCR, listing each CDR3 protein once. The sample has fewer than 150,000 distinct CDR3 sequences, roughly 10% seen once; the top ten hold under 30%. This specimen belongs to a study of T-cell reconstitution after alpha-beta-depleted transplantation in children. CDR1 is SGHVS, CDR2 FQNEAQ, per germline. The CDR3 length is 13 residues. V lost 5 bases, J lost 2 bases, and 9 bases lay in between. The chain carries TRBV7-8 and TRBJ1-1; D remains unclear. The sample here was PBMCs, mostly from graft donor cells, taken 180 days after TCRalphabeta/CD19-depleted stem cell transplant. The TCR sequence derives from a girl under three years old who had a stem cell transplant for combined immunodeficiency, so the T cells may come from the graft donor. Here the CDR3 reads CASSPEVNTEAFF. CDR3 DNA sequence: TGTGCCAGCAGCCCCGAGGTTAACACTGAAGCTTTCTTT.